The 20 T cell receptor beta chains below all came from one sample that was sequenced in a study of T cells after yellow fever vaccination. Using its own MiXCR run on the 5' RACE reads, TCRdb lists one record per CDR3 protein. The data contain 140,000 to 150,000 distinct CDR3 sequences, 5% to 8% of them singletons. Sequenced here: CD4+ T cells sorted from PBMCs, sampled 10 days after the yellow fever booster vaccination. The receptors were gathered from a man younger than 45 who received the YFV17D yellow fever vaccine.

The chain recombines TRBV18 with TRBJ2-1; D unclear. V was clipped by 4 bases and J by 0 bases, with 16 bases between them. This CDR3 is built from 17 residues. The V gene's germline CDR1 is KGHSH and CDR2 LQKENI. In nucleotides, the CDR3 is TGTGCCAGCTCACTTACCTCTAGTGCCCGCTCCTACAATGAGCAGTTCTTC. Protein sequence: CASSLTSSARSYNEQFF.

This clonotype was seen ten or more times. The rearrangement links TRBV20-1 to TRBJ2-5; no firm D call. The V gene's germline CDR1 is DFQATT and CDR2 SNEGSKA (reference sequence). V lost 1 base and J lost 1, with 10 bases in between. The CDR3 has 14 residues. The CDR3 sequence is CSARGAGLQETQYF. The DNA of the CDR3 is TGCAGTGCTAGAGGGGCAGGTCTCCAAGAGACCCAGTACTTC.

This clonotype appeared a few times. This rearrangement joins TRBV5-4 to TRBJ1-6, with D perhaps matching TRBD1 (5 bases). Trimming removed 5 bases from V and 15 bases from J, with 27 bases in between. The CDR3 consists of 16 residues. Germline V CDR1 and CDR2: SGHNT, YYREEE (reference sequence). Here the CDR3 reads CASSIQGAQSVTGLHF. The DNA for the CDR3 is TGTGCCAGCAGTATACAAGGGGCCCAAAGTGTAACAGGCCTCCACTTT. The variable domain in full, with the rest retrieved from reference TRBV5-4 and TRBJ1-6, is ETGVTQSPTHLIKTRGQQVTLRCSSQSGHNTVSWYQQALGQGPQFIFQYYREEENGRGNFPPRFSGLQFPNYSSELNVNALELDDSALYLCASSIQGAQSVTGLHFGNGTRLTVT.

This clonotype was counted many times. V gene TRBV20-1 combines with J gene TRBJ1-3; maybe TRBD1 (5 bases). Trimming took 6 bases from V and 3 from J, leaving 18 bases between them. This CDR3 region has 15 residues. Per the germline V gene, CDR1 is DFQATT and CDR2 is SNEGSKA (reference sequence). Written as DNA, the CDR3 is TGCAGTGCGCAGGATGGGGGTCTGCGTGGAAACACCATATATTTT. Translation: CSAQDGGLRGNTIYF.

The CDR3 region has the DNA TGCAGTGCTAGCGTGCGAGGATATGGCTACACCTTC. Translation: CSASVRGYGYTF. J is TRBJ1-2 and V is TRBV20-1; no clear D. V was trimmed by 3 bases and J by 5 bases, leaving 10 bases between them. This CDR3 spans 12 amino acids. Germline CDR1 DFQATT, CDR2 SNEGSKA (reference sequence).

This clonotype was counted a few times. The chain combines TRBV19 with TRBJ1-2; D gene uncertain. Looked up from germline, CDR1 is LNHDA and CDR2 is SQIVND (reference sequence). V was pared by 3 bases and J by 6 bases, with 14 bases between. This CDR3 spans 14 amino acids. The CDR3 loop is CASSMGTLGNGYTF. As DNA, the CDR3 is TGTGCCAGTAGTATGGGAACCCTGGGGAATGGCTACACCTTC.

The table lists this clonotype with many counts. The chain recombines TRBV6-6 with TRBJ2-5, with D perhaps matching TRBD2 (5 bases). Germline loops: CDR1 MNHNY, CDR2 SVGAGI (reference sequence). The CDR3 has 13 residues. V lost 6 bases and J 0 bases, leaving 8 bases between the germline ends. The CDR3 here is CASSRGYQETQYF. CDR3 DNA: TGTGCCAGCAGCCGCGGGTACCAAGAGACCCAGTACTTC.

The chain carries TRBV7-2 and TRBJ2-7, with D tentatively TRBD2 (5 bases). V lost 3 bases, J lost 7 bases, and 13 bases lay in between. The CDR3 sequence is 13 residues long. Germline V gene data show CDR1 as SGHTA and CDR2 as FQGNSA. DNA of the CDR3: TGTGCCAGCAGCTTGAAACAGACGGGGGAGCAGTACTTC. Its translation: CASSLKQTGEQYF.

This clonotype was recorded at least ten times. CDR3 nucleotides: TGCGCCAGCGGAGGCCGGGACAGAACGTACAATGAGCAGTTCTTC. Translated: CASGGRDRTYNEQFF. The V gene is TRBV10-2, the J gene TRBJ2-1, with TRBD1 matching over 7 bases. The CDR3 consists of 15 residues. The V segment lost 8 bases and the J segment 4 bases; nucleotides outside the gene matches: 11. The germline V gene has CDR1 WSHSY and CDR2 SAAADI.

This clonotype came up a few times. The genes are TRBV5-4 and TRBJ1-1; D gene ambiguous. The CDR3 loop spans 14 amino acids. Trimming took off 4 bases at V and 1 base at J, with 11 bases between the two ends. The germline V gene encodes CDR1 SGHNT and CDR2 YYREEE (reference sequence). CDR3 loop: CASSPNKGNTEAFF. Here the CDR3 DNA reads TGTGCCAGCAGCCCAAACAAGGGGAACACTGAAGCTTTCTTT.

This clonotype was detected many times. This chain connects TRBV27 to TRBJ2-5; TRBD1 matches at 9 bases. The CDR3 extends over 12 amino acids. Germline assignment: CDR1 MNHEY and CDR2 SMNVEV (reference sequence). The V gene end was trimmed by 6 bases and the J gene end by 5 bases; junction bases not matched to a gene: 1. The CDR3 protein is CASRTGGETQYF. The CDR3 DNA reads TGTGCCAGCAGGACAGGGGGTGAGACCCAGTACTTC.

This clonotype came up many times. V usage is TRBV5-1 and J usage is TRBJ2-7; D is unclear. This CDR3 comprises 13 residues. In germline, CDR1 is SGHRS, CDR2 YFSETQ. Between the trimmed V and J ends, which lost 1 base and 1 base, there was a span of 6 bases. The CDR3 nucleotides read TGCGCCAGCAGCTTGTTCAAGTCCTACGAGCAGTACTTC. Translation: CASSLFKSYEQYF. The full variable domain, in which reference TRBV5-1 and TRBJ2-7 provide the parts outside the CDR3, is KAGVTQTPRYLIKTRGQQVTLSCSPISGHRSVSWYQQTPGQGLQFLFEYFSETQRNKGNFPGRFSGRQFSNSRSEMNVSTLELGDSALYLCASSLFKSYEQYFGPGTRLTVT.

This clonotype appeared many times. The chain recombines TRBV5-6 with TRBJ2-3; D is uncertain. The length of the CDR3 is 11 residues. Germline V gives CDR1 SGHDT, CDR2 YYEEEE. Trimming took 0 bases from V and 7 from J, leaving 3 bases between them. In DNA form, the CDR3 reads TGTGCCAGCAGCTTGGGAAATACGCAGTATTTT. Encoded protein: CASSLGNTQYF.

This clonotype was recorded at least ten times. The chain is built from TRBV7-9 and TRBJ2-1; 14 bases match TRBD2. Trimming took 1 base from V and 7 from J; bases not matched to a gene: 12. Germline V gene sequence: CDR1 SEHNR, CDR2 FQNEAQ (reference sequence). The CDR3 loop spans 19 amino acids. CDR3 nucleotide sequence: TGTGCCAGCAGCTTAGGGGCGAGGGGACTAGCGGGAGTATTTAATGAGCAGTTCTTC. This gives the protein CASSLGARGLAGVFNEQFF.

The V call is TRBV18, the J call TRBJ1-2; D gene uncertain. Looked up from germline, CDR1 is KGHSH and CDR2 is LQKENI. The CDR3 is made up of 14 amino acids. V lost 2 bases and J 2 bases, leaving 9 bases between the germline ends. The CDR3 nucleotides are TGTGCCAGCTCACCAGACGGTCCGAACTATGGCTACACCTTC. Its translation: CASSPDGPNYGYTF.

This clonotype has at least ten counts. The CDR3 is CASSQGGRDDNEQFF. The CDR3 DNA is TGTGCCAGCAGCCAAGGCGGGAGGGACGACAATGAGCAGTTCTTC. V is TRBV4-2 and J is TRBJ2-1; 9 bases are a match to TRBD2. V was clipped by 1 base and J by 5 bases; unmatched bases: 3. In germline, CDR1 is LGHNA, CDR2 YNFKEQ. The CDR3 is 15 residues long.

In its sample, this clonotype was seen a few times. DNA of the CDR3: TGTGCCAGCAGCACGGGACTAGCCGCCTCTGGGGAGCTGTTTTTT. This sequence encodes CASSTGLAASGELFF. V gene TRBV7-8 combines with J gene TRBJ2-2; 9 bases align to TRBD2. CDR3 length: 15 residues. Germline CDR1 is SGHVS and CDR2 is FQNEAQ. V gave up 5 bases and J gave up 8 bases; unmatched junction bases: 9.

J is TRBJ2-5 and V is TRBV6-2 or TRBV6-3; possibly TRBD2 for D (5 bases). Germline V lookup: CDR1 MNHEY, CDR2 SVGEGT. V shed 4 bases and J shed 7 bases, with 10 bases lying between them. The CDR3 extends over 12 amino acids. CDR3 amino acids: CASSSTRRTQYF. CDR3 DNA: TGTGCCAGCAGTTCCACTAGACGGACCCAGTACTTC.

This clonotype was seen a handful of times. V usage is TRBV7-3 and J usage is TRBJ1-4; D is undetermined. CDR3 size: 13 residues. Trimming removed 4 bases from V and 13 bases from J, with 16 bases in between. Germline V gene data show CDR1 as SGHTA and CDR2 as FQGTGA. The CDR3 bases are TGTGCCAGCAGCTCCGCTCCCCCGGCGGGACTGTTTTTT. Residues: CASSSAPPAGLFF.

The rearrangement uses TRBV20-1 and TRBJ1-2; 9 bases are a match to TRBD1. Per the germline V gene, CDR1 is DFQATT and CDR2 is SNEGSKA (reference sequence). CDR3 length: 15 amino acids. For the CDR3, the DNA is TGCAGCCCAAGCCGGGCAACAGGGGGCGAGGTTGGCTACACCTTC. Amino acids: CSPSRATGGEVGYTF.